The rows below give T cell receptor beta chains drawn from one sample of a study of blood T cell repertoires in COVID-19. Repertoires were generated with immunoSEQ multiplex PCR, while TCRdb's copy carries only in-frame clones and drops some. The sample has just over 250,000 clones, 88% seen once; the top ten hold roughly 10%. Sample: peripheral blood. The receptors stem from a woman in her 70s with COVID-19, enrolled during active disease. Both conserved end residues are part of each CDR3. A D gene is named only where the DNA matches it firmly. Only some rows state a clone size, as once, few, many or a class for expanded clones.

DNA,CDR3,size,D,V,J
TGTGCAAGCCGGAGCGGGGGGGGAGATACGCAGTATTTT,CASRSGGGDTQYF,NA,TRBD2,TRBV6-5,TRBJ2-3
TGTGCCAGCAGCCAGAGGGTTCTTAATTCACCCCTCCACTTT,CASSQRVLNSPLHF,NA,NA,TRBV3-1/TRBV3-2,TRBJ1-6
TGTGCCAGCAGCTTGCGGGAGGCCTACCTTTCCACCGGGGAGCTGTTTTTT,CASSLREAYLSTGELFF,NA,TRBD2,TRBV9,TRBJ2-2
TGTGCCAGCAGCTTAACCGGGTCGGGGTATAGTAGCACAGATACGCAGTATTTT,CASSLTGSGYSSTDTQYF,once,NA,TRBV7-3,TRBJ2-3
TGTGCCAGCAGCTTGGAGGGGGGAGGGCCTAACGAGCAGTACTTC,CASSLEGGGPNEQYF,NA,NA,TRBV5-4,TRBJ2-7
TGTGCCAGCAGCCCCGAACCGACGGGGGCGGGGGGAGCTTTCTTT,CASSPEPTGAGGAFF,once,NA,TRBV11-3,TRBJ1-1
TGTGCCTGGAGCCAGGACAGTTACACCGGGGAGCTGTTTTTT,CAWSQDSYTGELFF,NA,NA,TRBV30,TRBJ2-2
TGCGCCAGCAGCTACACTAGCGGGAGTGCCTACAATGAGCAGTTCTTC,CASSYTSGSAYNEQFF,NA,TRBD2,TRBV5-1,TRBJ2-1
TGCGCCACCACCCCCAGGGATATCTATGGCTACACCTTC,CATTPRDIYGYTF,NA,NA,TRBV10-1,TRBJ1-2
TGTGCCAGTAGAGGGGAGGGGGGATCCTTCGAGACCCAGCATTTT,CASRGEGGSFETQHF,NA,NA,TRBV19,TRBJ1-5
TGTGCCAGCAGTGGGGGGACAGGGAATTCACCCCTCCACTTT,CASSGGTGNSPLHF,NA,TRBD1,TRBV2,TRBJ1-6
TGTGCCAGCATTCGACTAGCGGGACCGGCCCGTCAAGAGACCCAGTACTTC,CASIRLAGPARQETQYF,many,TRBD2,TRBV5-6,TRBJ2-5
TGTGCCAGTAGCATGTCAGGGGTAGGCACTGAAGCTTTCTTT,CASSMSGVGTEAFF,once,NA,TRBV19,TRBJ1-1
TGTGCCAGCTCACCAGGACAGGGGATTAATGAAAAACTGTTTTTT,CASSPGQGINEKLFF,NA,TRBD1,TRBV18,TRBJ1-4
TGTGCCAGCAGTTCGGACAGGTACTTCAATCAGCCCCAGCATTTT,CASSSDRYFNQPQHF,NA,TRBD1,TRBV7-6,TRBJ1-5
TGTGCCAGCAGACAGGGGCCGTCCTCACCCCTCCACTTT,CASRQGPSSPLHF,NA,TRBD1,TRBV12-3/TRBV12-4,TRBJ1-6
TGCGCCAGCAGTTCCCTTATCTCTGGGGCCAACGTCCTGACTTTC,CASSSLISGANVLTF,NA,NA,TRBV5-1,TRBJ2-6
TGCGCCAGCAGCCAAGAGTCAGGGGTCACACTCCATGGCTACACCTTC,CASSQESGVTLHGYTF,NA,NA,TRBV4-3,TRBJ1-2
TGTGCCAGCATGCGGGACCGAACCTACAATGAGCAGTTCTTC,CASMRDRTYNEQFF,NA,NA,TRBV28,TRBJ2-1
TGTGCCAGCAGTTCTTTGGGCGGGACGGGAACCGGGGAGCTGTTTTTT,CASSSLGGTGTGELFF,few,NA,TRBV27,TRBJ2-2
TGTGCCAGCAGCGGGACAGGGCACACTGAAGCTTTCTTT,CASSGTGHTEAFF,few,TRBD1,TRBV7-9,TRBJ1-1
TGTGCCAGCAGCTTAGAGAGCGGGAGTTTCACCTACAATGAGCAGTTCTTC,CASSLESGSFTYNEQFF,NA,TRBD2,TRBV11-3,TRBJ2-1
TGCAGCGTTGTTGCGGGAGTAGGGCAAGAGACCCAGTACTTC,CSVVAGVGQETQYF,NA,TRBD2,TRBV29-1,TRBJ2-5
TGCGCCAGCAGCCCACGACAGGGATCCACCGGGGAGCTGTTTTTT,CASSPRQGSTGELFF,NA,TRBD1,TRBV5-1,TRBJ2-2
TGTGCCAGCAGCTGGAGGACGGGTAGCTCCTACAATGAGCAGTTCTTC,CASSWRTGSSYNEQFF,NA,NA,TRBV5-6,TRBJ2-1
TGTGCCAGCAGTTATTCACTAGGGTTAGCGGGCACTGAAGCTTTCTTT,CASSYSLGLAGTEAFF,NA,NA,TRBV6-9,TRBJ1-1
TGCAGCGTTGCGCAGACCGGGGAGCTGTTTTTT,CSVAQTGELFF,NA,NA,TRBV29-1,TRBJ2-2
TGTGCCAGTAGCAACCCCCTAGCGATTACGCAGTATTTT,CASSNPLAITQYF,NA,NA,TRBV19,TRBJ2-3
TGCAGCTCTATAACAATAGCGGGATTCTATGAGCAGTTCTTC,CSSITIAGFYEQFF,NA,TRBD2,TRBV29-1,TRBJ2-1
TGTGCCAGCTCAGTCACAGTCCTACAGAACACCGGGGAGCTGTTTTTT,CASSVTVLQNTGELFF,NA,NA,TRBV18,TRBJ2-2
TGCGCCAGCAGCTTGTATAGCGGGTTAAACGAGCAGTACTTC,CASSLYSGLNEQYF,NA,TRBD2,TRBV5-1,TRBJ2-7
TGTGCCTGGAGTTTCCTAGCGGGAAACACCGGGGAGCTGTTTTTT,CAWSFLAGNTGELFF,NA,TRBD2,TRBV30,TRBJ2-2
TGTGCCAGCAGCGAAGATGCGGGGTACCAAGAGACCCAGTACTTC,CASSEDAGYQETQYF,NA,NA,TRBV7-9,TRBJ2-5
TGCGCCAGCAGCCCAGGGACAACGGCGGGCTACGAGCAGTACTTC,CASSPGTTAGYEQYF,NA,NA,TRBV5-1,TRBJ2-7
TGTGCCAGCAGCTTAGTCTCAGGGCCCACTGAAGCTTTCTTT,CASSLVSGPTEAFF,NA,NA,TRBV11-3,TRBJ1-1
TGTGCCAGCAGCTTAGAGGGACTAGCGATCACCGGGGAGCTGTTTTTT,CASSLEGLAITGELFF,NA,TRBD2,TRBV11-2,TRBJ2-2
TGTGCCACCAGTGACTGGACTAGCGGGGGCACAGATACGCAGTATTTT,CATSDWTSGGTDTQYF,NA,TRBD2,TRBV24-1,TRBJ2-3
TGTGCCAGCAGTGAGCGGAACAGGGGAGGCTATGGCTACACCTTC,CASSERNRGGYGYTF,NA,TRBD1,TRBV6-1,TRBJ1-2
TGCGCCAGCAGCAGGGGGACAGTCCCCGGGGACACTGAAGCTTTCTTT,CASSRGTVPGDTEAFF,NA,TRBD1,TRBV5-1,TRBJ1-1
TGTGCCAGCTCTCCGGACAGTAACACTGAAGCTTTCTTT,CASSPDSNTEAFF,NA,NA,TRBV18,TRBJ1-1
TGTGCCAGCTCACCATTGAGAGAAGAGACCCAGTACTTC,CASSPLREETQYF,NA,NA,TRBV18,TRBJ2-5
TGTGCCAGCAGTGAACTCCCAACTAGCGGGAACTACAATGAGCAGTTCTTC,CASSELPTSGNYNEQFF,NA,TRBD2,TRBV25-1,TRBJ2-1
TGCGCCAGCAGCCAAGAATGGACAGGGGGCGATGGCTACACCTTC,CASSQEWTGGDGYTF,NA,TRBD1,TRBV4-1,TRBJ1-2
TGTGCCAGCAGCCAAGCCATGCGGGAGGTGACCGGGGAGCTGTTTTTT,CASSQAMREVTGELFF,NA,TRBD2,TRBV14,TRBJ2-2
TGTGCCAGCTCACCAAACAGGGGGCCTAATGTTGGCGAGAACACTGAAGCTTTCTTT,CASSPNRGPNVGENTEAFF,NA,TRBD1,TRBV18,TRBJ1-1
TGTGCCAGCAGTGAAGCTATCAACACTGAAGCTTTCTTT,CASSEAINTEAFF,NA,NA,TRBV6-1,TRBJ1-1
TGTGCCAGCAGCCCATCGGGGGCCTACGAGCAGTACTTC,CASSPSGAYEQYF,once,NA,TRBV28,TRBJ2-7
TGTGCCAGCAGTGGAGGGCGATGGGGCAAAAACATTCAGTACTTC,CASSGGRWGKNIQYF,NA,NA,TRBV2,TRBJ2-4
TGTGCCTGGAGTGTAGGGACAGCCATTAATCAGCCCCAGCATTTT,CAWSVGTAINQPQHF,NA,TRBD1,TRBV30,TRBJ1-5
TGTGCCAGTAGTAACCAGGGGCGCGAAAAACTGTTTTTT,CASSNQGREKLFF,NA,NA,TRBV19,TRBJ1-4
TGTGCCAGCAGCATACGAGGACTAGCGGGACGGGCAGATACGCAGTATTTT,CASSIRGLAGRADTQYF,once,TRBD2,TRBV5-4,TRBJ2-3
TGCGCCAGCAGCTTGTCGGCAGGGATGAACACTGAAGCTTTCTTT,CASSLSAGMNTEAFF,NA,NA,TRBV5-1,TRBJ1-1
TGTGCCTGGAGTGTACTAGGGGGCGAAGACACCATATATTTT,CAWSVLGGEDTIYF,NA,TRBD1,TRBV30,TRBJ1-3
TGTGCCAGCAGTGAAAGTCCCGGGTATAGCAATCAGCCCCAGCATTTT,CASSESPGYSNQPQHF,NA,NA,TRBV6-1,TRBJ1-5
TGTGCCAGCTCACCACGTTCCAGCCAAGAGACCCAGTACTTC,CASSPRSSQETQYF,NA,NA,TRBV18,TRBJ2-5
TGTGCCAGCAGCTCCAATACAGGGCGGAACTATGGCTACACCTTC,CASSSNTGRNYGYTF,NA,NA,TRBV13,TRBJ1-2
TGTGCCAGCAGTAGGGAACCGGGACAGCAAACAGATACGCAGTATTTT,CASSREPGQQTDTQYF,NA,TRBD1,TRBV28,TRBJ2-3
TGTGCCAGCAGGCTAGCGGGAGTTGAGACCCAGTACTTC,CASRLAGVETQYF,NA,TRBD2,TRBV6-5,TRBJ2-5